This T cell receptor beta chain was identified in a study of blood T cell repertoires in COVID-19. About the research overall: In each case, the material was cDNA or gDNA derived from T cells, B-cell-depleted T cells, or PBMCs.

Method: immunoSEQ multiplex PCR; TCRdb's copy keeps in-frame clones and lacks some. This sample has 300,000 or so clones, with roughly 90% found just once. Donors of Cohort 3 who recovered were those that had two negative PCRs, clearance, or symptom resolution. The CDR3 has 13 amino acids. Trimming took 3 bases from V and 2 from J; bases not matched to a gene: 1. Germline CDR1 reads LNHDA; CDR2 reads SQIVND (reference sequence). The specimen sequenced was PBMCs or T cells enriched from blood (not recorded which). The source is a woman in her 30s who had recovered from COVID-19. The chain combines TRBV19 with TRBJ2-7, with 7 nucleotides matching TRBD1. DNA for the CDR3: TGTGCCAGTAGTATGACAGGGCCCTACGAGCAGTACTTC. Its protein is CASSMTGPYEQYF.